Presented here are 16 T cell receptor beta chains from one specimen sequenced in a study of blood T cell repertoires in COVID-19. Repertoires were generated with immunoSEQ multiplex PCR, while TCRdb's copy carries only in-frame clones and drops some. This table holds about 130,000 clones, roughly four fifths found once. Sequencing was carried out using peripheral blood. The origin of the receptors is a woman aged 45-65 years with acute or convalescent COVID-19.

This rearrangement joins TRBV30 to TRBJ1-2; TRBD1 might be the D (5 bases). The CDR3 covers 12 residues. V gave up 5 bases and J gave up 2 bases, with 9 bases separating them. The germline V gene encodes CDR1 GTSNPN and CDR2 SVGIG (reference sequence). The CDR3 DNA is TGTGCCTGGGATAAGGGGAACTATGGCTACACCTTC. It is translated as CAWDKGNYGYTF.

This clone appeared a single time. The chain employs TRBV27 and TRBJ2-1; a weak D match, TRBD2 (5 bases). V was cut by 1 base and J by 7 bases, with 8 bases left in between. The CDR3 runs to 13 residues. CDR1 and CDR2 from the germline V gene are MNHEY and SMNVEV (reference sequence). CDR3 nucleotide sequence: TGTGCCAGCAGTTTATTCTCGGGGAATGAGCAGTTCTTC. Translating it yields CASSLFSGNEQFF.

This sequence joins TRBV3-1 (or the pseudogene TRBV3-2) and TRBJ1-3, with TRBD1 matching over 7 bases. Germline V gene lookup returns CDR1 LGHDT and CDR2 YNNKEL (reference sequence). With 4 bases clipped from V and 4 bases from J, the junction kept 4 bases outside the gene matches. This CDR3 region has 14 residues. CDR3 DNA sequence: TGTGCCAGCAGCCGATGGGACAGCGGAAACACCATATATTTT. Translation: CASSRWDSGNTIYF.

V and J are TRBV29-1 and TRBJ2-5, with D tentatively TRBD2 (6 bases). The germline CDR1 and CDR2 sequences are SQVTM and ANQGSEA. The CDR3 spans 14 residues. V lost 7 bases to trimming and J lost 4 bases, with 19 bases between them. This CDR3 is CSAAGWGVGETQYF. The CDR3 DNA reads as TGCAGCGCTGCCGGCTGGGGGGTGGGAGAGACCCAGTACTTC. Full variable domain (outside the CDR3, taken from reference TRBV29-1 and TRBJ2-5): SAVISQKPSRDICQRGTSLTIQCQVDSQVTMMFWYRQQPGQSLTLIATANQGSEATYESGFVIDKFPISRPNLTFSTLTVSNMSPEDSSIYLCSAAGWGVGETQYFGPGTRLLVL.

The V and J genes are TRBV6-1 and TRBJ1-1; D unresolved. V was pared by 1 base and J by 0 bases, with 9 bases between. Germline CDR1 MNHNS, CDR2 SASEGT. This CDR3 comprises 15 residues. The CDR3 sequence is CASSEGVDMNTEAFF. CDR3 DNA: TGTGCCAGCAGTGAAGGGGTAGACATGAACACTGAAGCTTTCTTT.

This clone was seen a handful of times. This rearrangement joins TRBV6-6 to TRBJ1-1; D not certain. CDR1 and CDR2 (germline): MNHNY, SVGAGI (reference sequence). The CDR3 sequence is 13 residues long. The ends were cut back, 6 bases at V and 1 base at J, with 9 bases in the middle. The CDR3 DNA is TGTGCCAGCAGGACTTCGGGGAACACTGAAGCTTTCTTT. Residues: CASRTSGNTEAFF.

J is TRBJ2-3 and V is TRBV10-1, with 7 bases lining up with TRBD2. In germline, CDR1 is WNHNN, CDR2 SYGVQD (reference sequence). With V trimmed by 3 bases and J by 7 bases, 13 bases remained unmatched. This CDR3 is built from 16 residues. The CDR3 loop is CASSEGLEAFGYTQYF. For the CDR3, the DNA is TGCGCCAGCAGTGAAGGACTAGAGGCATTCGGGTATACGCAGTATTTT.

The CDR3 region is CASAHRGTGGIFYGYTF. CDR3 nucleotides: TGTGCCAGCGCACATCGGGGGACAGGGGGCATCTTTTATGGCTACACCTTC. J is TRBJ1-2 and V is TRBV28; 12 bases are shared with TRBD1. Germline-derived CDR1 and CDR2 are MDHEN and SYDVKM. This CDR3 is built from 17 residues. V was pared by 8 bases and J by 5 bases, with 15 bases of the junction left unmatched.

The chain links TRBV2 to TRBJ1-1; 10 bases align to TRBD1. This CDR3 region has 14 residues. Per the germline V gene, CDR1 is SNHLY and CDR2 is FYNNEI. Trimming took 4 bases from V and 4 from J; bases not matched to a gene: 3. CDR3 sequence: CASSATGGFTEAFF. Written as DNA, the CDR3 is TGTGCCAGCAGTGCGACAGGGGGCTTCACTGAAGCTTTCTTT. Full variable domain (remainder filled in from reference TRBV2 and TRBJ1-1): EPEVTQTPSHQVTQMGQEVILRCVPISNHLYFYWYRQILGQKVEFLVSFYNNEISEKSEIFDDQFSVERPDGSNFTLKIRSTKLEDSAMYFCASSATGGFTEAFFGQGTRLTVV.

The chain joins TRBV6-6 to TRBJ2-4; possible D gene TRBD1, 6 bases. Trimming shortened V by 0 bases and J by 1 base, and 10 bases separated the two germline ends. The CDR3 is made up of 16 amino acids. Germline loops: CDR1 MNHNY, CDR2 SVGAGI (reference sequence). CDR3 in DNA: TGTGCCAGCAGTTACTCGAGGGACACCGCCAAAAACATTCAGTACTTC. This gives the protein CASSYSRDTAKNIQYF.

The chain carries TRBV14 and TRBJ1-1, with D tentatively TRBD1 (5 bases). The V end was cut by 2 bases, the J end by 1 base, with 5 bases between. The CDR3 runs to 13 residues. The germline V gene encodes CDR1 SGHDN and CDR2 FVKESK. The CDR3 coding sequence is TGTGCCAGCAGCCAACAGGGGAACACTGAAGCTTTCTTT. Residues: CASSQQGNTEAFF.

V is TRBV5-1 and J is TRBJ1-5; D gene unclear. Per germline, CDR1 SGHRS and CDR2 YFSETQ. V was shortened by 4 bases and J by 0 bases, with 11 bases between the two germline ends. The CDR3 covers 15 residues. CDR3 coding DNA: TGCGCCAGCAGCAGAGAGCCTAATAGCAATCAGCCCCAGCATTTT. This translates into CASSREPNSNQPQHF.

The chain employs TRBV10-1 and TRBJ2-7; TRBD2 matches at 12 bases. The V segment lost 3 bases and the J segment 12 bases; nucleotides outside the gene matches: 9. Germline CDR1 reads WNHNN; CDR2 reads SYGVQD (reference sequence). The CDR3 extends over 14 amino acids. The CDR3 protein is CASSELAGGNRLYF. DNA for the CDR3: TGCGCCAGCAGTGAACTAGCGGGGGGAAACCGTCTGTACTTC.

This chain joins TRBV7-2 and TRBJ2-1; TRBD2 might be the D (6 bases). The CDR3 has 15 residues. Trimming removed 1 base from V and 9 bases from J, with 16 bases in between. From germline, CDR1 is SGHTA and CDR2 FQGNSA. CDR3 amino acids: CASSLDHSRDREQFF. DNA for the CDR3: TGTGCCAGCAGCTTAGACCACTCGCGGGACCGTGAGCAGTTCTTC.

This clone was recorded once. The CDR3 spells CASSPLIGYGYTF. The DNA of the CDR3 is TGTGCCAGCAGCCCGTTAATCGGCTATGGCTACACCTTC. V is TRBV6-5 and J is TRBJ1-2; D is ambiguous. Germline V gene sequence: CDR1 MNHEY, CDR2 SVGAGI. Trimming removed 6 bases at V and 4 bases at J, with 12 bases between. The CDR3 extends over 13 amino acids.

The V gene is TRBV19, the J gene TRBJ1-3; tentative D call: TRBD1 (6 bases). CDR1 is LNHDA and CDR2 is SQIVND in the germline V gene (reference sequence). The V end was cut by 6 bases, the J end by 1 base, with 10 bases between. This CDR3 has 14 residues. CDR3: CASRKTGSGNTIYF. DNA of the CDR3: TGTGCCAGTAGGAAAACAGGGTCTGGAAACACCATATATTTT.